The clone carrying this TCR beta chain was observed at least ten times. What it recognizes is unknown. From more than 9 ml of fresh peripheral blood, PBMCs were isolated. The CDR3 regions of TCR beta were amplified from RNA transcripts. RT-PCR in the first round (using the HTBI primer set) targeted the TCR CDR3. MiXCR was run by TCRdb on the multiplex PCR reads, yielding one entry per CDR3 protein. The sample records 380,000 or so distinct CDR3 sequences, over 11% being singletons. This CDR3 is built from 13 residues. Germline values: CDR1 SQVTM, CDR2 ANQGSEA. The V end was cut by 6 bases, the J end by 0 bases, with 11 bases between. These data come from a study of T cells in Graves' hyperthyroidism and ophthalmopathy. Study results and caveats: Clonotypes that were expanded in thyroid above 0.001 mostly appeared in blood too.

The clonotype originates from a woman younger than 45 with Graves' hyperthyroidism. The sample was blood. The rearrangement links TRBV29-1 to TRBJ1-1, with D tentatively TRBD1 (6 bases). CDR3 sequence: CSVGQRMNTEAFF. DNA of the CDR3: TGCAGCGTCGGACAGCGGATGAACACTGAAGCTTTCTTT.